These 30 T cell receptor beta chains originate from one sample sequenced in a study of T cell responses to AZD1222 COVID-19 vaccine listed by TCRdb under 2021. The label giving this sample's time point can be read as: about 28 days (+/-7) after the second vaccine dose. Library preparation was by the immunoSEQ multiplex PCR assay. Here the immuneACCESS table is served through TCRdb, limited to in-frame sequences with V and J called. Missing clones are a known gap in these copies; in checked studies unresolved V genes cover under half, and the rest lacks a known reason. Counted in this sample were tens of thousands of clones; more than 75% of them appeared once. About 12% of the sample is held by the ten biggest clonotypes. This material consisted of peripheral blood, taken 28 days after the second AZD1222 dose. The source is an adult who received the AZD1222 COVID-19 vaccine.

This chain links TRBV27 with TRBJ1-2; TRBD1 aligns across 7 bases. V gave up 6 bases and J gave up 11 bases; unmatched junction bases: 15. Germline-derived CDR1 and CDR2 are MNHEY and SMNVEV (reference sequence). The CDR3 is 14 amino acids. The CDR3 region has the DNA TGTGCCAGCAGGCCAGGGGGAAACTCATTAAGATACACCTTC. Protein: CASRPGGNSLRYTF.

The J gene is TRBJ1-1, the V gene TRBV27, with 10 bases aligning to TRBD1. Germline assignment: CDR1 MNHEY and CDR2 SMNVEV (reference sequence). V lost 3 bases to trimming and J lost 14 bases; unmatched junction nucleotides: 9. The CDR3 is 13 amino acids. The CDR3 DNA follows: TGTGCCAGCAGTTTCCGGGACAGGGGAATGGTGTTCTTT. Amino acid sequence: CASSFRDRGMVFF.

This chain connects TRBV4-1 to TRBJ2-7; D may match TRBD1 or TRBD2 (5 bases each). This CDR3 spans 15 amino acids. Germline-derived CDR1 and CDR2 are MGHRA and YSYEKL. V shed 3 bases and J shed 7 bases, with 19 bases lying between them. The CDR3 sequence: CASSQGPGPLREQYF. The CDR3 DNA follows: TGCGCCAGCAGCCAGGGCCCGGGACCCTTGAGGGAGCAGTACTTC.

The rearrangement joins TRBV2 to TRBJ1-4; no clear D gene. Per the germline V gene, CDR1 is SNHLY and CDR2 is FYNNEI. This CDR3 spans 17 amino acids. The V end lost 3 bases, the J end lost 0 bases, and 14 bases lay between the germline ends. CDR3 bases: TGTGCCAGCAGTGAGGGTAGTTCGGTGGCAACTAATGAAAAACTGTTTTTT. This encodes CASSEGSSVATNEKLFF. The full variable domain, in which reference TRBV2 and TRBJ1-4 provide the parts outside the CDR3, is EPEVTQTPSHQVTQMGQEVILRCVPISNHLYFYWYRQILGQKVEFLVSFYNNEISEKSEIFDDQFSVERPDGSNFTLKIRSTKLEDSAMYFCASSEGSSVATNEKLFFGSGTQLSVL.

The chain joins TRBV28 to TRBJ2-3, with 9 bases identical to TRBD2. The CDR3 is 14 residues long. V lost 6 bases to trimming and J lost 6 bases; unmatched junction nucleotides: 7. Germline values: CDR1 MDHEN, CDR2 SYDVKM. CDR3 DNA sequence: TGTGCCAGCAGAATTCCTAGCGGGGTTGATACGCAGTATTTT. It encodes CASRIPSGVDTQYF.

This rearrangement joins TRBV11-3 to TRBJ2-3; D perhaps matches TRBD1 (6 bases). Germline V lookup: CDR1 SGHNT, CDR2 YENEEA. V was clipped by 6 bases and J by 4 bases, with 23 bases between them. This CDR3 has 17 amino acids. CDR3 sequence reads: CASSRGGTGNPSDTQYF. CDR3 nucleotides: TGTGCCAGCAGTAGGGGTGGTACAGGGAACCCCTCAGATACGCAGTATTTT.

The chain has TRBV5-5 and TRBJ2-1, with 11 bases lining up with TRBD2. V shed 4 bases, J shed 4 bases, and the junction held 4 bases outside the gene matches. Germline CDR1 SGHKS, CDR2 YYEKEE (reference sequence). CDR3 length: 15 amino acids. CDR3 loop: CASSLGLADYNEQFF. The CDR3 DNA sequence: TGTGCCAGCAGCCTGGGACTAGCGGATTACAATGAGCAGTTCTTC.

CDR3 bases: TGCAGTGCTCCCAACACAGATACGCAGTATTTT. Translating gives CSAPNTDTQYF. The rearrangement links TRBV20-1 to TRBJ2-3, with D hard to call. V lost 5 bases and J 2 bases, leaving 5 bases between the germline ends. The CDR3 runs to 11 residues. Germline V gene lookup returns CDR1 DFQATT and CDR2 SNEGSKA (reference sequence).

This chain connects TRBV7-3 to TRBJ2-3; D may be TRBD2 (7 bases). This CDR3 has 20 residues. Trimming took off 5 bases at V and 0 bases at J, with 27 bases between the two ends. Germline lookup yields CDR1 SGHTA and CDR2 FQGTGA. The CDR3 protein is CASSPQPWGLAELSTDTQYF. The CDR3 nucleotides read TGTGCCAGCAGCCCTCAGCCCTGGGGGCTAGCGGAACTTAGCACAGATACGCAGTATTTT.

CDR3 DNA: TGTGCCAGCAGTTACGACAGGGGGAGCAATCAGCCCCAGCATTTT. This codes for CASSYDRGSNQPQHF. The V call is TRBV6-6, the J call TRBJ1-5; 9 nucleotides match TRBD1. The CDR3 is made up of 15 amino acids. V was pared by 2 bases and J by 1 base, with 0 bases of the junction left unmatched. The germline V gene encodes CDR1 MNHNY and CDR2 SVGAGI (reference sequence).

This clone was counted between two and nine times. The chain uses TRBV5-5 and TRBJ2-7; no clear D. The germline V gene has CDR1 SGHKS and CDR2 YYEKEE (reference sequence). CDR3 size: 12 residues. Trimming pared 5 bases from V and 4 bases from J, leaving 10 bases between. The CDR3 DNA is TGTGCCAGCAGTCTGATCAATTACGAGCAGTACTTC. As protein: CASSLINYEQYF.

The rearrangement joins TRBV29-1 to TRBJ2-7, with 9 nucleotides matching TRBD1. Germline CDR1 SQVTM, CDR2 ANQGSEA. V was clipped by 7 bases and J by 2 bases; unmatched bases: 6. The CDR3 loop spans 13 amino acids. The CDR3 spells CSAGQGITYEQYF. CDR3 DNA sequence: TGCAGCGCAGGACAGGGGATCACCTACGAGCAGTACTTC.

The chain is built from TRBV28 and TRBJ2-5, with 10 bases that match TRBD1. Germline CDR1 is MDHEN and CDR2 is SYDVKM. This CDR3 spans 17 amino acids. After removal of 4 bases from V and 3 bases from J, the junction contained 11 bases not matched to a gene. CDR3 in amino acids: CASSSPFSGTGEETQYF. DNA for the CDR3: TGTGCCAGCAGTTCCCCATTCTCCGGGACAGGGGAAGAGACCCAGTACTTC.

J is TRBJ2-1 and V is TRBV6-5, with TRBD2 matching 10 bases. The CDR3 runs to 14 residues. Germline V CDR1 and CDR2: MNHEY, SVGAGI. Losses at the gene ends were 4 bases for V and 7 bases for J; bases not matched to a gene: 4. The CDR3 coding sequence is TGTGCCAGCAGTTCCGGGACTAGCGTGAATGAGCAGTTCTTC. It codes for CASSSGTSVNEQFF.

The chain has TRBV5-1 and TRBJ1-2; D is undetermined. Germline CDR1 reads SGHRS; CDR2 reads YFSETQ. The V end was cut by 0 bases, the J end by 6 bases, with 15 bases between. This CDR3 region has 15 residues. The CDR3: CASSLGSAHTDGYTF. CDR3 DNA: TGCGCCAGCAGCTTGGGGTCAGCGCACACAGATGGCTACACCTTC.

The chain combines TRBV6-4 with TRBJ2-2, with 8 bases identical to TRBD1. The CDR3 is made up of 15 amino acids. The germline V gene has CDR1 MRHNA and CDR2 SNTAGT. V was clipped by 6 bases and J by 1 base; unmatched bases: 4. This CDR3 is CASSPGTGNTGELFF. CDR3 in DNA: TGTGCCAGCAGCCCCGGGACAGGGAACACCGGGGAGCTGTTTTTT.

This rearrangement joins TRBV28 to TRBJ2-1; 8 positions agree with TRBD2. Germline CDR1 MDHEN, CDR2 SYDVKM. This CDR3 is 15 amino acids long. Trimming took 7 bases from V and 7 from J; bases not matched to a gene: 12. As DNA, the CDR3 is TGTGCCAGCATCCTGTCGGGGGGGTCGAGGAATGAGCAGTTCTTC. This translates into CASILSGGSRNEQFF.

The rearrangement uses TRBV2 and TRBJ2-1, with 13 bases aligning to TRBD2. Germline values: CDR1 SNHLY, CDR2 FYNNEI. The CDR3 loop spans 17 amino acids. V lost 5 bases to trimming and J lost 4 bases; unmatched junction nucleotides: 8. The CDR3 nucleotides read TGTGCCAGCAGTCCCGGGGGACTAGCGGGACCATACAATGAGCAGTTCTTC. It is translated as CASSPGGLAGPYNEQFF.

This clone was seen just once. The chain links TRBV11-2 to TRBJ2-7; 10 bases are a match to TRBD1. In germline, CDR1 is SGHAT, CDR2 FQNNGV. The CDR3 has 14 amino acids. V lost 3 bases to trimming and J lost 8 bases; unmatched junction nucleotides: 7. CDR3 amino acids: CASSFDRDRGQQYF. The CDR3, as DNA: TGTGCCAGCAGCTTTGACCGGGACAGGGGTCAGCAGTACTTC.

The V call is TRBV9, the J call TRBJ2-4, with D possibly being TRBD1 or TRBD2 (5 bases each). The CDR3 sequence is 17 residues long. Germline CDR1 SGDLS, CDR2 YYNGEE. Trimming took 3 bases from V and 8 from J, leaving 24 bases between them. The DNA for the CDR3 is TGTGCCAGCAGCGCCGCCCTAGGAGTCGGGGCCAAGGACATTCAGTACTTC. It encodes CASSAALGVGAKDIQYF.

This rearrangement joins TRBV7-2 to TRBJ1-5; D not resolved. Trimming pared 1 base from V and 0 bases from J, leaving 4 bases between. Looked up from germline, CDR1 is SGHTA and CDR2 is FQGNSA. The CDR3 spans 14 residues. This CDR3 is CASSLVGSNQPQHF. The DNA of the CDR3 is TGTGCCAGCAGCTTAGTAGGTAGCAATCAGCCCCAGCATTTT.

This clone appeared once. V usage is TRBV5-1 and J usage is TRBJ1-6; D might be TRBD1 (6 bases). Per the germline V gene, CDR1 is SGHRS and CDR2 is YFSETQ. Trimming left V 1 base short and J 3 bases short, with 8 bases between. The CDR3 totals 15 residues. CDR3 region: CASSLMDSYNSPLHF. Written as DNA, the CDR3 is TGCGCCAGCAGCTTGATGGACAGCTATAATTCACCCCTCCACTTT.

The chain recombines TRBV6-4 with TRBJ2-7; 9 bases align to TRBD1. The germline gives CDR1 MRHNA, CDR2 SNTAGT. V lost 4 bases to trimming and J lost 5 bases; unmatched junction nucleotides: 18. This CDR3 contains 18 residues. The CDR3 protein is CASSVSNRDRVGIDEQYF. The CDR3 DNA is TGTGCCAGCAGTGTCTCAAACCGGGACAGGGTGGGTATCGACGAGCAGTACTTC.

This chain connects TRBV24-1 to TRBJ2-3; possible D gene TRBD1, 5 bases. The germline V gene has CDR1 KGHDR and CDR2 SFDVKD. This CDR3 is built from 13 residues. With 6 bases removed from V and 3 bases from J, the gap between germline ends came to 9 bases. CDR3 DNA: TGTGCCACCAGTAGACAGTCGACAGATACGCAGTATTTT. Residues: CATSRQSTDTQYF.

The chain employs TRBV5-4 and TRBJ2-5; D is uncertain. This CDR3 is 13 amino acids long. From germline, CDR1 is SGHNT and CDR2 YYREEE (reference sequence). V was shortened by 0 bases and J by 4 bases, with 7 bases between the two germline ends. CDR3 sequence: CASSLEGRETQYF. The CDR3 nucleotides read TGTGCCAGCAGCTTGGAAGGGCGAGAGACCCAGTACTTC. The full variable domain, rest sourced from reference TRBV5-4 and TRBJ2-5, is ETGVTQSPTHLIKTRGQQVTLRCSSQSGHNTVSWYQQALGQGPQFIFQYYREEENGRGNFPPRFSGLQFPNYSSELNVNALELDDSALYLCASSLEGRETQYFGPGTRLLVL.

The V and J genes are TRBV10-3 and TRBJ2-2; the D call may be TRBD1 or TRBD2 (5 bases each). The CDR3 spans 17 residues. Trimming cost V 2 bases and J 0 bases, with 13 bases left between them. CDR1 is ENHRY and CDR2 is SYGVKD in the germline V gene. CDR3 in DNA: TGTGCCATCAGTGAGCCCCGGGGCAGACCGAACACCGGGGAGCTGTTTTTT. It translates to CAISEPRGRPNTGELFF.

The chain combines TRBV4-3 with TRBJ1-1, with D unclear. The V gene's germline CDR1 is LGHNA and CDR2 YSLEER. The CDR3 has 14 residues. V was pared by 6 bases and J by 4 bases, with 15 bases between. The CDR3 protein is CASRLTPEGTEAFF. As DNA, the CDR3 is TGCGCCAGCAGACTGACCCCTGAAGGCACTGAAGCTTTCTTT.

The V and J genes are TRBV27 and TRBJ1-5; maybe TRBD1 (5 bases). The V and J ends lost 5 bases and 0 bases respectively, with 11 bases between them. CDR1 MNHEY and CDR2 SMNVEV come from the germline V gene (reference sequence). This CDR3 has 15 residues. The CDR3 DNA reads as TGTGCCAGCAGTATCCAGGGAAATAGCAATCAGCCCCAGCATTTT. It is translated as CASSIQGNSNQPQHF.

This clone was found once. This rearrangement joins TRBV6-2 or TRBV6-3 to TRBJ2-5, with D unresolved. CDR3 length: 18 residues. Trimming took 2 bases from V and 5 from J, leaving 24 bases between them. Germline V lookup: CDR1 MNHEY, CDR2 SVGEGT. CDR3: CASSYPGRSIGHRETQYF. Here the CDR3 DNA reads TGTGCCAGCAGTTACCCCGGCAGGAGTATCGGCCATCGGGAGACCCAGTACTTC.

The V and J genes are TRBV7-3 and TRBJ2-6, with unresolved D. Trimming took off 7 bases at V and 2 bases at J, with 9 bases between the two ends. Germline V lookup: CDR1 SGHTA, CDR2 FQGTGA. The CDR3 has 14 amino acids. In nucleotides, the CDR3 is TGTGCCAGCACCCCGAGAGCTGGGGCCAACGTCCTGACTTTC. Translation: CASTPRAGANVLTF.